This entry features one T cell receptor beta chain sequence. This CDR3 is 15 amino acids long. The ends lost 3 bases at V and 5 bases at J; junction bases unmatched: 5. Germline V gene sequence: CDR1 SGHRS, CDR2 YFSETQ. The study drew participants aged roughly 18 to 95 years from approximately 23 US areas. Resolution of symptoms, clearance, or two negative PCRs was present in recovered Cohort 3 donors. Assay: immunoSEQ multiplex PCR; the TCRdb copy retains only in-frame clones and omits some. The sample includes approximately 390,000 clones, around 87% of them seen just once. The source of the sample is a study of blood T cell repertoires in COVID-19. About the research overall: Italy, Spain and the United States were the sources of the convalescent and acute COVID-19 samples. PBMCs, B-cell-depleted T cells, or T cells were the source of the cDNA or gDNA that made up the material.

The sequencing input was PBMCs or T cells enriched from blood (not recorded which). The chain is built from TRBV5-1 and TRBJ1-4, with 9 bases identical to TRBD1. This clonotype originated in a woman between 45 and 60 years old who had recovered from COVID-19. The CDR3, as DNA: TGCGCCAGCAGCTGGGGGACAGGGCGAAATGAAAAACTGTTTTTT. As protein: CASSWGTGRNEKLFF.